This TCR beta chain was retrieved from a study of shared clonotypes between healthy human individuals. This clone turned up a few times. This CDR3 region has 13 residues. V was shortened by 4 bases and J by 8 bases, with 11 bases between the two germline ends. Germline lookup yields CDR1 SGHTA and CDR2 FQGTGA. Measured with immunoSEQ multiplex PCR; TCRdb has only the in-frame clones, and not every one. The sample has roughly 680,000 clones, 55% to 80% seen once. The sequencing input was memory CD4+ T cells sorted from blood. As to subset: CD45RA-negative fraction. The source of this sequence is a woman in her twenties or thirties in good health. The V call is TRBV7-3, the J call TRBJ2-2; tentatively, D is TRBD2 (6 bases). The chain's CDR3 is CASSSWDLGELFF. DNA of the CDR3: TGTGCCAGCAGCTCATGGGACTTAGGGGAGCTGTTTTTT.